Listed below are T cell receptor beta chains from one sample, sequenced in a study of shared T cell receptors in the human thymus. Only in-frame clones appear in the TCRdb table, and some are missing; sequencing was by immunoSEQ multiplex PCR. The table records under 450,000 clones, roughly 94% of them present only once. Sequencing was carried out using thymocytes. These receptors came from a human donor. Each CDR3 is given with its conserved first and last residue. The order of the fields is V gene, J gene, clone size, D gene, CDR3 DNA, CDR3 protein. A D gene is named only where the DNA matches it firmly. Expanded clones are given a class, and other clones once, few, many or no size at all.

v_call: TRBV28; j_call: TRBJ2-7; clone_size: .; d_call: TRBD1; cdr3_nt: TGTGCCAGCCAACCGGGACAGGGGTCCGGAGAGCAGTACTTC; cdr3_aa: CASQPGQGSGEQYF
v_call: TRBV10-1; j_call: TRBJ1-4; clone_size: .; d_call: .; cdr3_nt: TGCGCCAGCAGTGAGTCGATGCGGGGCGAAAAACTGTTTTTT; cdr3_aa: CASSESMRGEKLFF
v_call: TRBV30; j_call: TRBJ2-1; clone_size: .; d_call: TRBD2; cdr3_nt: TGTGCCTGCCCCGGACTAGCGGGAGTTGAGCAGTTCTTC; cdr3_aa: CACPGLAGVEQFF
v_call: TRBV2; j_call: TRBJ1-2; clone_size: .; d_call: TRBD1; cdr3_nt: TGTGCCAGCAGGGAGGGACAGTACTATGGCTACACCTTC; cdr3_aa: CASREGQYYGYTF
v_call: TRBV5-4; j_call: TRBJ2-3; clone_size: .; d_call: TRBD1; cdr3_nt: TGTGCCAGCAGTCTCAGGGGGCGCGAGACAGATACGCAGTATTTT; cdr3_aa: CASSLRGRETDTQYF
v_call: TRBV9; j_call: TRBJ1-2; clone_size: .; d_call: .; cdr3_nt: TGTGCCAGCAGCGCACCAGGGGACTATGGCTACACCTTC; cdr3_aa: CASSAPGDYGYTF
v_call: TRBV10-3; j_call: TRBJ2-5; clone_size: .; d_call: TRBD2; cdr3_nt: TGTGCCATCAATCGGGCGGGAGGGCCGCGGGAGACCCAGTACTTC; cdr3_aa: CAINRAGGPRETQYF
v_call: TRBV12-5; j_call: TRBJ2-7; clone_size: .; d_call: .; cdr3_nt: TGTGCTAGTGGTTTGGACAGGTTTCCCTACGAGCAGTACTTC; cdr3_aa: CASGLDRFPYEQYF
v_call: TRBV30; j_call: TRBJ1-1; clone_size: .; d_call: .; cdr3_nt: TGTGCCTGGAGTGCTGGGGGAACTGAAGCTTTCTTT; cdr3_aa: CAWSAGGTEAFF
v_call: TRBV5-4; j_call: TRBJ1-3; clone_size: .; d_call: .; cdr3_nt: TGTGCCAGCAGCTTGGCCGCCGGGACGGCCAATCACTCTGGAAACACCATATATTTT; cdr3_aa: CASSLAAGTANHSGNTIYF
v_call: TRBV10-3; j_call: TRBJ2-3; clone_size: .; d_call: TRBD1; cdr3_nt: TGTGCCATCAGGGGGGACAGGGTGGCCACGAATACGCAGTATTTT; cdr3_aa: CAIRGDRVATNTQYF
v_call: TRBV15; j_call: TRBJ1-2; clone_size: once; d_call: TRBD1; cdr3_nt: TGTGCCACCAGCAGAGATCAGCGGGGGGACAGGGATCGGTATGGCTACACCTTC; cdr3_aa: CATSRDQRGDRDRYGYTF
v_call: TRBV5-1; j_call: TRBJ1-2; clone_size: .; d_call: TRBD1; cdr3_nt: TGCGCCAGCAGCCTCCAGACAGGGGGCAGTAATGGCTACACCTTC; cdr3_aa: CASSLQTGGSNGYTF
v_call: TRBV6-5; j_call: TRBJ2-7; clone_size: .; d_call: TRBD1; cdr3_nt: TGTGCCAGCAGTTACAGGGGGCGCTCCTACGAGCAGTACTTC; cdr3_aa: CASSYRGRSYEQYF
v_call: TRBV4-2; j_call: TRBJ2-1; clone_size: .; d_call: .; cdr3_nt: TGTGCCAGCAGCCAAGGAAGGATGCCCCCCGACAATGAGCAGTTCTTC; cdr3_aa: CASSQGRMPPDNEQFF
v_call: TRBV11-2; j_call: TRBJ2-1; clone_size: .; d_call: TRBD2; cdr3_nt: TGTGCCAGCAGCCCTACCCCGGGACTAGCGGGAGTATATGAGCAGTTCTTC; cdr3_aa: CASSPTPGLAGVYEQFF
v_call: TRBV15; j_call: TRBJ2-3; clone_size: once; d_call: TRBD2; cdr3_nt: TGTGCCACCAGCAGACCCCGACTAGCGGTCATCACAGATACGCAGTATTTT; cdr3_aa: CATSRPRLAVITDTQYF
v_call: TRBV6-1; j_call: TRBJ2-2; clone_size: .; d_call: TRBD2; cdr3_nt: TGTGCCAGCAGTGAGGAAGCGGGAGACGAGGCCGGGGAGCTGTTTTTT; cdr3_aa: CASSEEAGDEAGELFF
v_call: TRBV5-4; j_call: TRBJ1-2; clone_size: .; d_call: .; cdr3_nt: TGTGCCAGCAGCTGCCCCAGGGCTCGGGGCTATGGCTACACCTTC; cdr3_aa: CASSCPRARGYGYTF
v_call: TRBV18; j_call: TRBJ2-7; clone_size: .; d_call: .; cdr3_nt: TGTGCCAGCTCACTCCCCGGGAGCCCCTACGAGCAGTACTTC; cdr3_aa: CASSLPGSPYEQYF
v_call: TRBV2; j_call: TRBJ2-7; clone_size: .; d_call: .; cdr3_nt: TGTGCCAGCAGGTATGGACGGAGGCACTACGAGCAGTACTTC; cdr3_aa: CASRYGRRHYEQYF
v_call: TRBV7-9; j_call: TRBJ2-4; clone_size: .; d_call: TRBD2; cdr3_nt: TGTGCCAGCAGCTTAATAGTATACGGGACTAGCAATCACATTCAGTACTTC; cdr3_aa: CASSLIVYGTSNHIQYF
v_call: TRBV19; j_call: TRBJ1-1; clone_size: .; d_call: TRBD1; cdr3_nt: TGTGCCAGTATAGGGGACAGGGAAACTGAAGCTTTCTTT; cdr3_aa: CASIGDRETEAFF
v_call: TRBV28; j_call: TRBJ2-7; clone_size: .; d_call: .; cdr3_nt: TGTGCCAGGCTGCTGAGGGAGGCAACCTACGAGCAGTACTTC; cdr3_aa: CARLLREATYEQYF
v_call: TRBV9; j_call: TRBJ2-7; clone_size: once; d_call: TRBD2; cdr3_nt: TGTGCCAGCAGCCCCTCCTTGAGTACGACTAGCGCGGGTGGCTACGAGCAGTACTTC; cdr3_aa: CASSPSLSTTSAGGYEQYF
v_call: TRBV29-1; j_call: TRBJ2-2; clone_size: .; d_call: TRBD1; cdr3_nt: TGCAGCGTTGAAGTGATGGGACAGGGGACTACCGGGGAGCTGTTTTTT; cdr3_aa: CSVEVMGQGTTGELFF
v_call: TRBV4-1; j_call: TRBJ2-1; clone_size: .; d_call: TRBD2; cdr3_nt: TGCGCCAGCAGCCAGGACGCCCAAGAGGGACTAGCGCCTTTCTCCTACAATGAGCAGTTCTTC; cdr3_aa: CASSQDAQEGLAPFSYNEQFF
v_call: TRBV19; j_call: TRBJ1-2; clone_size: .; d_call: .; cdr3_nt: TGTGCCAGTAGCGCCTCGCGGTCATCCGGTCCCCGGGGCGTCTATGGCTACACCTTC; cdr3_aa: CASSASRSSGPRGVYGYTF